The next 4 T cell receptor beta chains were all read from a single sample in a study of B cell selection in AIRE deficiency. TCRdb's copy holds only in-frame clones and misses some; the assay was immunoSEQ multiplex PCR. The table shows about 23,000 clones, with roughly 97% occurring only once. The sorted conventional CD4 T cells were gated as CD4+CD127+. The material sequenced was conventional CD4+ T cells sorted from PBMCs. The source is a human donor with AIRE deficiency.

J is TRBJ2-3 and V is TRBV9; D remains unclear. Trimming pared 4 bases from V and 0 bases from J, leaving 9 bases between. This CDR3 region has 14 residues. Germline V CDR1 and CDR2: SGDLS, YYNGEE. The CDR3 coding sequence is TGTGCCAGCAGCCCCGCGGCAAGCACAGATACGCAGTATTTT. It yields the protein CASSPAASTDTQYF.

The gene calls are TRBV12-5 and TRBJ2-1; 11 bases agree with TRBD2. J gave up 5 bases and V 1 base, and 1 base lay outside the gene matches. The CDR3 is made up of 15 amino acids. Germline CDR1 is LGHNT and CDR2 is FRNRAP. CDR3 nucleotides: TGTGCTAGTGGTTTGGGACTAGCGGGACACAATGAGCAGTTCTTC. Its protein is CASGLGLAGHNEQFF. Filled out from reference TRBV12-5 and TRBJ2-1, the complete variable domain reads DARVTQTPRHKVTEMGQEVTMRCQPILGHNTVFWYRQTMMQGLELLAYFRNRAPLDDSGMPKDRFSAEMPDATLATLKIQPSEPRDSAVYFCASGLGLAGHNEQFFGPGTRLTVL.

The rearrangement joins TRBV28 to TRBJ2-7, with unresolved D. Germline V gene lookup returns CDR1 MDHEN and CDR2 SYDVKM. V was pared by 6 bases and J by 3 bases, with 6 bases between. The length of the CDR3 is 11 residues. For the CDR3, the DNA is TGTGCCAGCAGCCGAGACTACGAGCAGTACTTC. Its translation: CASSRDYEQYF.

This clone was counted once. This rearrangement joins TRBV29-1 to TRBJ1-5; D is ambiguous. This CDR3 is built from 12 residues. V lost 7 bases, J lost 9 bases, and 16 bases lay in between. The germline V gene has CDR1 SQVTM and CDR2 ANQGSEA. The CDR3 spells CSAAIPGGPQHF. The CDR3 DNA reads TGCAGCGCCGCCATTCCGGGAGGGCCCCAGCATTTT. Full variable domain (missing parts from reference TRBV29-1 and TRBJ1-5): SAVISQKPSRDICQRGTSLTIQCQVDSQVTMMFWYRQQPGQSLTLIATANQGSEATYESGFVIDKFPISRPNLTFSTLTVSNMSPEDSSIYLCSAAIPGGPQHFGDGTRLSIL.